What follows are 22 T cell receptor beta chains derived from one specimen sequenced in a study of CD8+ T cells in alopecia areata. It was cDNA, reverse transcribed from extracted RNA, that served as the sequencing template. The repertoire was sequenced with immunoSEQ multiplex PCR; TCRdb's copy has only in-frame clones and lacks some. The sample has about 170,000 clones, approximately 52% seen once; the top ten hold roughly 17%. This sample's treatment: oral pan-JAK inhibitor, 5-10 mg twice daily. This specimen consisted of CD4+ T cells sorted from blood, obtained at approximately week 60, from a patient treated with tofacitinib. The receptors originated from a human donor with alopecia areata.

On this clone: A read error may produce the germline difference seen at one junction end. The V gene is TRBV6-7, the J gene TRBJ2-7, with unresolved D. TRBV6-7 is recorded as an ORF, its role being uncertain. This CDR3 spans 10 amino acids. CDR3 coding DNA: TGTGCCAGCAGCCACTGTGGGTCAGACTTC. It encodes CASSHCGSDF.

V and J are TRBV6-1 and TRBJ2-6, with no clear D. This CDR3 is 14 amino acids long. Per germline, CDR1 MNHNS and CDR2 SASEGT. With 10 bases removed from V and 0 bases from J, the gap between germline ends came to 10 bases. The CDR3 sequence: CANSPGSGANVLTF. CDR3 bases: TGTGCCAACTCCCCTGGCTCTGGGGCCAACGTCCTGACTTTC.

The rearrangement uses TRBV2 and TRBJ1-6; D might be TRBD1 (5 bases). Germline CDR1 SNHLY, CDR2 FYNNEI. The CDR3 sequence is 15 residues long. With 7 bases removed from V and 16 bases from J, the gap between germline ends came to 26 bases. In DNA form, the CDR3 reads TGTGCCAGCACTCAAGCGGGGACCCACCAAGCAGGTCTCCACTTT. Encoded protein: CASTQAGTHQAGLHF.

CDR3 amino acids: CAWSYPSRADTQYF. The CDR3 bases are TGTGCCTGGAGTTACCCCTCCCGGGCAGATACGCAGTATTTT. The genes are TRBV30 and TRBJ2-3; no reliable D call. V gave up 2 bases and J gave up 4 bases, with 13 bases separating them. This CDR3 spans 14 amino acids. Germline V gene data show CDR1 as GTSNPN and CDR2 as SVGIG (reference sequence).

The chain joins TRBV10-3 to TRBJ2-5, with TRBD1 matching over 8 bases. This CDR3 has 13 amino acids. V was clipped by 2 bases and J by 4 bases; unmatched bases: 0. CDR1 is ENHRY and CDR2 is SYGVKD in the germline V gene. The CDR3 protein is CAISEDRGETQYF. In nucleotides, the CDR3 is TGTGCCATCAGTGAGGACAGGGGAGAGACCCAGTACTTC.

The chain has TRBV5-1 and TRBJ2-2; D gene uncertain. Germline V gene sequence: CDR1 SGHRS, CDR2 YFSETQ. Trimming removed 3 bases at V and 3 bases at J, with 12 bases between. The CDR3 contains 15 residues. The CDR3 sequence: CASSWSPGDTGELFF. In nucleotides, the CDR3 is TGCGCCAGCAGCTGGAGCCCGGGTGACACCGGGGAGCTGTTTTTT.

This chain connects TRBV9 to TRBJ2-1; the match to TRBD1 covers 12 bases. There are 15 residues in the CDR3. The ends lost 7 bases at V and 8 bases at J; junction bases unmatched: 10. From germline, CDR1 is SGDLS and CDR2 YYNGEE. The CDR3 is CASRTGTGGGHEQFF. The CDR3 coding sequence is TGTGCCAGCCGCACCGGGACAGGGGGCGGGCATGAGCAGTTCTTC.

This chain uses TRBV2 with TRBJ2-5; 7 bases are a match to TRBD2. V lost 7 bases and J lost 7; bases outside the gene matches: 15. The CDR3 runs to 15 residues. Germline V lookup: CDR1 SNHLY, CDR2 FYNNEI. The CDR3 DNA reads TGTGCCAGCAAAGAGCGGGGAGACCCTCCAGGGACCCAGTACTTC. It is translated as CASKERGDPPGTQYF.

V usage is TRBV29-1 and J usage is TRBJ2-7; 10 bases map to TRBD1. This CDR3 is built from 13 residues. The germline CDR1 and CDR2 sequences are SQVTM and ANQGSEA. Unmatched junction bases numbered 8, after V lost 7 bases and J lost 5 bases. CDR3 protein: CSAGDRGVNEQYF. The CDR3 DNA is TGCAGCGCGGGGGACAGGGGAGTGAACGAGCAGTACTTC.

In DNA, the CDR3 is TGTGCCAGCAGTGTCCGTGGGCGCAACGGTGGAGAGACCCAGTACTTC. Protein product: CASSVRGRNGGETQYF. The rearrangement uses TRBV2 and TRBJ2-5; D uncertain. The CDR3 sequence is 16 residues long. The V and J ends lost 4 bases and 4 bases respectively, with 19 bases between them. The germline gives CDR1 SNHLY, CDR2 FYNNEI.

This chain links TRBV19 with TRBJ1-6; weak D call: TRBD1 (5 bases). The CDR3 is made up of 16 amino acids. Germline CDR1 reads LNHDA; CDR2 reads SQIVND (reference sequence). V was pared by 5 bases and J by 8 bases, with 19 bases between. The CDR3 loop reads CASSQDKSNLYSPLHF. Written as DNA, the CDR3 is TGTGCCAGTAGTCAGGACAAGTCGAATTTGTATTCACCCCTCCACTTT.

The rearrangement links TRBV25-1 to TRBJ2-1, with D unresolved. There are 16 residues in the CDR3. The germline V gene has CDR1 MGHDK and CDR2 SYGVNS. V was clipped by 3 bases and J by 3 bases, with 15 bases between them. CDR3 DNA sequence: TGTGCCAGCAGTGACCCGTTCGCTGGCCACTACAATGAGCAGTTCTTC. Encoded protein: CASSDPFAGHYNEQFF.

Written as DNA, the CDR3 is TGCGCCAGCTCGCTAGCGGGTGCTAGCACAGATACGCAGTATTTT. This gives the protein CASSLAGASTDTQYF. The chain couples TRBV5-1 to TRBJ2-3, with 8 positions matching TRBD2. Germline V gives CDR1 SGHRS, CDR2 YFSETQ. CDR3 length: 15 amino acids. After removal of 7 bases from V and 0 bases from J, the junction contained 7 bases not matched to a gene.

The J gene is TRBJ2-7, the V gene TRBV28, with TRBD2 as a possible D gene (6 bases). V shed 4 bases and J shed 1 base, with 17 bases lying between them. Germline lookup yields CDR1 MDHEN and CDR2 SYDVKM. This CDR3 is built from 16 residues. CDR3 sequence: CASSWARWGDSYEQYF. As DNA, the CDR3 is TGTGCCAGCAGTTGGGCCCGTTGGGGGGATTCCTACGAGCAGTACTTC.

This clone occurred a few times. V is TRBV20-1 and J is TRBJ2-5; D gene ambiguous. CDR1 is DFQATT, CDR2 SNEGSKA, per germline (reference sequence). CDR3 length: 11 amino acids. The V end was cut by 4 bases, the J end by 9 bases, with 12 bases between. The CDR3 DNA is TGCAGTGCTACGACGGGCCGGGCCCAGTACTTC. Residues: CSATTGRAQYF.

The rearrangement joins TRBV7-9 to TRBJ1-1; possibly TRBD1 for D (5 bases). V was trimmed by 7 bases and J by 5 bases, leaving 14 bases between them. The CDR3 is made up of 13 amino acids. Germline assignment: CDR1 SEHNR and CDR2 FQNEAQ (reference sequence). CDR3 nucleotides: TGTGCCAGCACAGGCTTAGAGGGGACTGAAGCTTTCTTT. Amino acid sequence: CASTGLEGTEAFF.

The sample holds a few counts of this clone. The CDR3 reads CASSRDRDGKTQYF. Here the CDR3 DNA reads TGTGCCAGCAGCCGGGACAGGGATGGTAAGACCCAGTACTTC. The chain carries TRBV6-1 and TRBJ2-5; 9 nucleotides match TRBD1. V shed 6 bases and J 6 bases; nucleotides not matched to a gene: 8. Germline lookup yields CDR1 MNHNS and CDR2 SASEGT. This CDR3 is 14 amino acids long.

Only a few counts were recorded for this clone. This sequence joins TRBV27 and TRBJ1-5; no clear D gene. Per germline, CDR1 MNHEY and CDR2 SMNVEV (reference sequence). The length of the CDR3 is 15 residues. V was pared by 6 bases and J by 7 bases, with 19 bases between. DNA of the CDR3: TGTGCCAGCAGAAGTTTAGACACAGCCGGACAGCCCCAGCATTTT. It translates to CASRSLDTAGQPQHF.

This sequence joins TRBV4-2 and TRBJ1-2; 8 bases are shared with TRBD1. The CDR3 consists of 14 residues. Germline trimming cut 0 bases from V and 8 bases from J; bases unmatched to any gene: 5. CDR1 is LGHNA, CDR2 YNFKEQ, per germline. This CDR3 reads CASSQDQGAKGYTF. The CDR3 DNA is TGTGCCAGCAGCCAAGATCAGGGGGCGAAGGGCTACACCTTC.

This clone was seen only a few times. This sequence joins TRBV7-2 and TRBJ2-3; D possibly corresponds to TRBD1 (6 bases). Germline CDR1 SGHTA, CDR2 FQGNSA. The CDR3 sequence is 15 residues long. The V end was cut by 4 bases, the J end by 3 bases, with 14 bases between. The CDR3 reads CASSWGPGWTDTQYF. In nucleotides, the CDR3 is TGTGCCAGCAGCTGGGGGCCCGGTTGGACAGATACGCAGTATTTT. Full variable domain (remainder filled in from reference TRBV7-2 and TRBJ2-3): GAGVSQSPSNKVTEKGKDVELRCDPISGHTALYWYRQSLGQGLEFLIYFQGNSAPDKSGLPSDRFSAERTGGSVSTLTIQRTQQEDSAVYLCASSWGPGWTDTQYFGPGTRLTVL.

In regard to this clone: Other DNA sequences in this sample translate to the same CDR3. The gene calls are TRBV29-1 and TRBJ1-1, with a possible D match to TRBD1 (6 bases). Germline loops: CDR1 SQVTM, CDR2 ANQGSEA. The CDR3 is 12 amino acids. The V and J ends lost 6 bases and 1 base respectively, with 9 bases between them. As DNA, the CDR3 is TGCAGCGTCTCGACAGGGAACACTGAAGCTTTCTTT. Translated, it gives CSVSTGNTEAFF. Drawing the rest from reference TRBV29-1 and TRBJ1-1, the complete variable domain is SAVISQKPSRDICQRGTSLTIQCQVDSQVTMMFWYRQQPGQSLTLIATANQGSEATYESGFVIDKFPISRPNLTFSTLTVSNMSPEDSSIYLCSVSTGNTEAFFGQGTRLTVV.

The V call is TRBV7-9, the J call TRBJ1-3; D not certain. In germline, CDR1 is SEHNR, CDR2 FQNEAQ (reference sequence). The CDR3 sequence is 16 residues long. Trimming stripped 1 base from V and 4 bases from J, with 14 bases between. This CDR3 is CASSLESFVTGNTIYF. The CDR3 nucleotides are TGTGCCAGCAGCTTAGAATCCTTCGTTACCGGAAACACCATATATTTT.